This T cell receptor (beta chain) came from a study of T cell responses to AZD1222 COVID-19 vaccine. Assay used: immunoSEQ multiplex PCR; TCRdb lists only in-frame clones, some missing. Of some 150,000 clones in the sample, around 87% are singletons; the top ten hold around 4.5%. Study findings and constraints: Dominant CD4 TCR responses targeted spike regions 160-218 and 743-854.

Comments on this clone: The antigen is undetermined.

Trimming stripped 4 bases from V and 4 bases from J, with 22 bases between. Germline V gives CDR1 SNHLY, CDR2 FYNNEI. The CDR3 runs 17 residues. The clonotype comes from an adult who received the AZD1222 COVID-19 vaccine. The specimen was peripheral blood, collected 28 days after the second AZD1222 dose. The chain employs TRBV2 and TRBJ1-2, with D unresolved. The CDR3: CASSATLNDPAAYGYTF. As DNA, the CDR3 is TGTGCCAGCAGTGCCACCCTGAATGACCCAGCCGCCTATGGCTACACCTTC.